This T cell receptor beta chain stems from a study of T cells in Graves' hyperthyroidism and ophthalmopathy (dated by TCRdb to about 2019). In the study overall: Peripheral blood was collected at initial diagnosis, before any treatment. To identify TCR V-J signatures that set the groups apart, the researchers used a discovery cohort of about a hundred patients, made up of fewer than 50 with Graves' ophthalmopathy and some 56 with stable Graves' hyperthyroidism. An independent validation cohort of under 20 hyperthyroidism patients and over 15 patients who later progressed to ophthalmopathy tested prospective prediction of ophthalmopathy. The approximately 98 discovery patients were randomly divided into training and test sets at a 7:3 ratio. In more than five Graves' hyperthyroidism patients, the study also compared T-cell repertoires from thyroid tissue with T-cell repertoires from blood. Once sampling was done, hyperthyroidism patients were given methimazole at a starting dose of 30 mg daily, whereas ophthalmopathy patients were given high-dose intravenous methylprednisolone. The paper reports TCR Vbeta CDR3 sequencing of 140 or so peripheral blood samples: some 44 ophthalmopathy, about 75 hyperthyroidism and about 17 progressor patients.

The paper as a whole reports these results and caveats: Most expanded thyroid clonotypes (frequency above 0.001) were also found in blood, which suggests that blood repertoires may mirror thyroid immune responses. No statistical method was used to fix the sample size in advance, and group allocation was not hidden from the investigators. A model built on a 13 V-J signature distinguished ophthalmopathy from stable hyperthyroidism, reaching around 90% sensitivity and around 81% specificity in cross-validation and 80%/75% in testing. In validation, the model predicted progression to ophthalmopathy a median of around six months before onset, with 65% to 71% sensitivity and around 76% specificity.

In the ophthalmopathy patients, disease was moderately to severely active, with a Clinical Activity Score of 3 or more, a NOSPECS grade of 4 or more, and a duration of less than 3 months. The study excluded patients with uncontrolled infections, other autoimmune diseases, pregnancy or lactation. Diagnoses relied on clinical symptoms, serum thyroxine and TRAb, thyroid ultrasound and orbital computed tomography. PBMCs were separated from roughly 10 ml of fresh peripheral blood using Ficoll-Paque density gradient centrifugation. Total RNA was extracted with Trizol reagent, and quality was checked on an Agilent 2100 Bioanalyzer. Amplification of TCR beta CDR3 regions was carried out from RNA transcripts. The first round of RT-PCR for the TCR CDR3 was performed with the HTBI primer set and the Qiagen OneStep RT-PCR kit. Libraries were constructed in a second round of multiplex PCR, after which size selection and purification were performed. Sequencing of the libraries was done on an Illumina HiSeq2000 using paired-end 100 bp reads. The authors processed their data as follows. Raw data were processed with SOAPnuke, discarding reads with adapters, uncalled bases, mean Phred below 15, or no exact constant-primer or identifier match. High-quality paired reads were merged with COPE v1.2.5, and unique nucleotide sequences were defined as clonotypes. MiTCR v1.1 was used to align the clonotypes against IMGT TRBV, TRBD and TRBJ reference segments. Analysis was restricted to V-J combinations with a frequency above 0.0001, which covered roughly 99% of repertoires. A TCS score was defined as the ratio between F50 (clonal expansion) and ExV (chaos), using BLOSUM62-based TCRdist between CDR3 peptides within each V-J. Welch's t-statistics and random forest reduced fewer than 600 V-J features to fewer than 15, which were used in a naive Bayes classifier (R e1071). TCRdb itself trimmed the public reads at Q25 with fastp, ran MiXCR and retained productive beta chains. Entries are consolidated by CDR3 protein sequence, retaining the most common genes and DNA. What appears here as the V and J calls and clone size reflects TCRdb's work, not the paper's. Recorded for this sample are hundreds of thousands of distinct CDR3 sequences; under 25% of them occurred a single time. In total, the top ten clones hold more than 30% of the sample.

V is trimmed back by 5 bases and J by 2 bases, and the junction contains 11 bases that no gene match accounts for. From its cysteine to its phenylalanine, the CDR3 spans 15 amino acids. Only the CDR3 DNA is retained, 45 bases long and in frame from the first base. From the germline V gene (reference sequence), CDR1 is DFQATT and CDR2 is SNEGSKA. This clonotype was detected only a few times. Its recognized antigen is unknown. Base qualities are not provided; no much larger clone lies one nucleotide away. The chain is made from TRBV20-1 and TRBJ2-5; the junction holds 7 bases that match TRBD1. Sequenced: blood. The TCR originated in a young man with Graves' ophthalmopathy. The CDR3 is CSAFPGQRIQETQYF. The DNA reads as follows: TGCAGTGCTTTCCCGGGACAGAGAATACAAGAGACCCAGTACTTC.